This TCR beta chain emerged from a study of molecular identifiers for immune sequencing clone quantification. Study results and limitations: One cell's worth of spiked Jurkat TCR RNA was reportedly detectable among one million naive cells. Whereas naive cells kept under 1% of molecules in clones above 20 RNA copies, such clones held over 98% in effectors.

With RNA at 10%, 30% or 50%, naive CD8 libraries came from around 20,000 to 990,000 sorted cells. Both previously described methods and listed TCR primers were employed to make bulk TCR libraries. TCRdb reprocessed the PCR reads via MiXCR and lists one record per CDR3 protein. The table shows over 100,000 distinct CDR3 sequences, with about 35% occurring only once. The CDR3 consists of 15 residues. Deletions cut 0 bases from V and 0 bases from J, with 10 bases between. Germline values: CDR1 SGDLS, CDR2 YYNGEE. A single count supports this clonotype. The antigen is unknown. The chain employs TRBV9 and TRBJ2-7; no reliable D call. This TCR was recovered from a human donor in good health. Some libraries in this study had Jurkat cell RNA spiked in. The sample comprised naive CD8+ T cells from blood, with Jurkat cell RNA spiked in. Subset of the sample: FACS-sorted CD8+CD4-CCR7+CD45RA+ naive T cells. CDR3 residues: CASSVGGSTSYEQYF. The CDR3 coding sequence is TGTGCCAGCAGCGTAGGTGGCAGTACCTCCTACGAGCAGTACTTC.